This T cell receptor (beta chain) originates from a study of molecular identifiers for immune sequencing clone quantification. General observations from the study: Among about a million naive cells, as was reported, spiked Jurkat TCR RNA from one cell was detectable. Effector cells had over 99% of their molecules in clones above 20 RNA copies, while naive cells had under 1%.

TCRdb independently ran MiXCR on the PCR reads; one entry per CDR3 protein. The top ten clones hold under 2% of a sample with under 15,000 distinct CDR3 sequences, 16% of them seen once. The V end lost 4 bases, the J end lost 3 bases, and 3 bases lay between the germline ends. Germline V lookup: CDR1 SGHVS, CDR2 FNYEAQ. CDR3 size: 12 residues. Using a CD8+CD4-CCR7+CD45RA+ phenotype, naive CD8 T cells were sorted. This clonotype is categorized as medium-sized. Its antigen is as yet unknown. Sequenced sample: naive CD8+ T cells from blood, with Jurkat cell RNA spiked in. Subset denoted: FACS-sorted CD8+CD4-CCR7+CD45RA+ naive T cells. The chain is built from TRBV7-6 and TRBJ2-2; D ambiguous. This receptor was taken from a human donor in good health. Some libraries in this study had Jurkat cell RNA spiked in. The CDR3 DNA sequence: TGTGCCAGCAGCTCTCACACCGGGGAGCTGTTTTTT. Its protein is CASSSHTGELFF.